This T cell receptor beta chain was sequenced for a study of blood T cells in healthy people across ages. Study outcomes and limitations: Comparison with aged donors showed that long-lived donors had more naive CD4+ cells and higher diversity. Changes seen in expanded clonotypes were possibly confounded by donor CMV status left unknown. A strong correlation was found between TCR beta diversity and the percentage of naive T cells.

CDR3 size: 13 residues. Trimming removed 0 bases from V and 9 bases from J, with 11 bases in between. Germline CDR1 reads LGHDT; CDR2 reads YNNKEL (reference sequence). Only a few counts were recorded for this clonotype. Its antigen remains unknown. A much larger clone lies a single base off, so this may be a read error. Then a second PCR, running roughly 7 to 11 cycles, was carried out with a sample-barcoded 5' primer and a J-beta primer mix. Each sample yielded at least 3 million CDR3-containing paired-end reads. TCRdb re-analysed the 5' RACE reads in MiXCR, keeping a single row per CDR3 protein. The sample includes just under 900,000 distinct CDR3 sequences, under 30% of them seen just once.

This clonotype was obtained from a woman aged 80 or older in good health. The rearrangement joins TRBV3-1 to TRBJ2-5; D gene unclear. The sample was blood. The CDR3 DNA sequence: TGTGCCAGCAGCCAAGAGCTTGTGGGGTCCCAGTACTTC. As protein: CASSQELVGSQYF.